These T cell receptor beta chains were read from a single sample in a study of T-cell memory formation after mild COVID-19. MiXCR, applied by TCRdb to the 5' RACE reads, yields one record per CDR3 protein. The top ten clones hold approximately 1.3% of a sample with about 44,000 distinct CDR3 sequences, 6% to 8% of them seen once. Sequenced: PBMCs or a T cell subset sorted from them (not recorded which). The receptors were sampled from a man aged 18-30 years who had mild COVID-19 (a few samples of this study predate the infection). Cell type and time point are not known. CDR3s include the opening cysteine and the closing phenylalanine or tryptophan. Fields, in order: clone size, V gene, D gene, J gene, CDR3 protein, CDR3 DNA. The D gene is left open where the match is weak. The size field is filled for only some rows; it gives once, few, many or a size class.

>few|TRBV4-3|TRBD1|TRBJ2-3
CASSSDVAGGDTQYF
TGCGCCAGCAGTTCCGACGTGGCAGGGGGAGATACGCAGTATTTT
>NA|TRBV27|NA|TRBJ2-2
CASSLRTDTGELFF
TGTGCCAGCAGTTTAAGGACAGACACCGGGGAGCTGTTTTTT
>few|TRBV24-1|NA|TRBJ2-5
CATSDVGEETQYF
TGTGCCACCAGTGATGTAGGTGAGGAGACCCAGTACTTC
>NA|TRBV7-3|TRBD2|TRBJ2-1
CASSLISGGDYEQFF
TGTGCCAGCAGCTTAATTAGCGGGGGAGATTATGAGCAGTTCTTC
>many|TRBV11-2|NA|TRBJ2-4
CASSSGTQNIQYF
TGTGCCAGCAGCTCTGGGACACAAAACATTCAGTACTTC
>NA|TRBV7-2|TRBD2|TRBJ2-3
CASSSTSDDTQYF
TGTGCCAGCAGCTCAACTAGCGACGATACGCAGTATTTT
>many|TRBV29-1|TRBD1|TRBJ2-3
CSVGTGGTDTQYF
TGCAGCGTTGGGACAGGGGGCACAGATACGCAGTATTTT
>NA|TRBV6-6|NA|TRBJ1-2
CASTYYRDYGYTF
TGTGCCAGCACCTACTACAGGGATTATGGCTACACCTTC
>NA|TRBV20-1|TRBD2|TRBJ2-2
CSARGAGELFF
TGCAGTGCTCGGGGGGCCGGGGAGCTGTTTTTT
>few|TRBV7-2|NA|TRBJ2-5
CASSLSPRETQYF
TGTGCCAGCAGCTTATCTCCCCGGGAGACCCAGTACTTC
>few|TRBV5-5|TRBD1|TRBJ2-7
CASSRTTGGEQYF
TGTGCCAGCAGCAGGACCACAGGGGGCGAGCAGTACTTC
>many|TRBV7-9|TRBD1|TRBJ1-5
CASSPLLGQGSNQPQHF
TGTGCCAGCAGCCCCCTGTTAGGACAGGGAAGCAATCAGCCCCAGCATTTT
>NA|TRBV3-1|NA|TRBJ1-5
CASSQFGYSNQPQHF
TGTGCCAGCAGCCAATTCGGCTATAGCAATCAGCCCCAGCATTTT
>many|TRBV6-2/TRBV6-3|TRBD1|TRBJ2-7
CASAEDRGLNEQYF
TGTGCCAGCGCGGAGGACAGGGGGCTGAACGAGCAGTACTTC
>NA|TRBV20-1|NA|TRBJ2-3
CSPVGFGTDTQYF
TGCAGCCCGGTGGGGTTCGGCACAGATACGCAGTATTTT
>few|TRBV15|TRBD1|TRBJ2-3
CATSRDRDRGNTQYF
TGTGCCACCAGCAGAGATCGGGACAGGGGAAATACGCAGTATTTT
>many|TRBV7-2|NA|TRBJ2-7
CASSLSRGAYEQYF
TGTGCCAGCAGCTTATCACGGGGTGCCTACGAGCAGTACTTC
>few|TRBV7-3|NA|TRBJ1-1
CASSLMRAGNTEAFF
TGTGCCAGCAGCTTAATGAGGGCGGGGAACACTGAAGCTTTCTTT
>many|TRBV6-2/TRBV6-3|NA|TRBJ1-6
CASSYSEGSPLHF
TGTGCCAGCAGTTACTCCGAGGGTTCACCCCTCCACTTT
>NA|TRBV7-9|NA|TRBJ2-3
CASSNEGDTQYF
TGTGCCAGCAGCAACGAGGGAGATACGCAGTATTTT
>few|TRBV7-8|NA|TRBJ2-6
CASSLDTGANVLTF
TGTGCCAGCAGCTTAGATACTGGGGCCAACGTCCTGACTTTC
>NA|TRBV7-9|NA|TRBJ2-7
CASSLAGSEQYF
TGTGCCAGCAGCCTCGCGGGGAGCGAGCAGTACTTC
>many|TRBV7-9|NA|TRBJ2-5
CASSLAFRDVVCF
TGTGCCAGCAGCTTAGCCTTCCGGGACGTAGTATGCTTC
>NA|TRBV6-5|NA|TRBJ2-7
CASSYGANYEQYF
TGTGCCAGCTCGTACGGGGCCAACTACGAGCAGTACTTC
>few|TRBV5-1|NA|TRBJ1-1
CASSLAERAEAFF
TGCGCCAGCAGCTTGGCCGAGAGGGCTGAAGCTTTCTTT
>NA|TRBV12-3/TRBV12-4|NA|TRBJ2-6
CASSLDLGASGANVLTF
TGTGCCAGCAGTTTGGACCTGGGGGCCTCTGGGGCCAACGTCCTGACTTTC
>few|TRBV4-2|TRBD2|TRBJ2-5
CASSQDPSGGLGTQYF
TGTGCCAGCAGCCAAGATCCAAGCGGGGGGTTAGGGACCCAGTACTTC
>NA|TRBV14|NA|TRBJ2-1
CASSQEASLFF
TGTGCCAGCAGCCAAGAAGCTTCACTGTTCTTC
>NA|TRBV5-1|NA|TRBJ1-1
CASSLTPNTEAFF
TGCGCCAGCAGCTTGACCCCGAACACTGAAGCTTTCTTT
>many|TRBV7-2|TRBD1|TRBJ2-1
CASSTRTGGNEQFF
TGTGCCAGCAGCACACGGACAGGGGGGAATGAGCAGTTCTTC
>many|TRBV12-3/TRBV12-4|TRBD1|TRBJ1-2
CASNNRGNYGYTF
TGTGCCAGCAATAACAGGGGAAACTATGGCTACACCTTC
>NA|TRBV7-2|NA|TRBJ2-3
CASSLDPTDTQYF
TGTGCCAGCAGCTTAGACCCCACAGATACGCAGTATTTT
>NA|TRBV20-1|TRBD2|TRBJ2-2
CSAMGLAGGNTGELFF
TGCAGTGCTATGGGACTAGCGGGGGGAAACACCGGGGAGCTGTTTTTT
>NA|TRBV19|NA|TRBJ1-5
CASSIGGNQPQHF
TGTGCCAGTAGTATAGGAGGTAATCAGCCCCAGCATTTT
>NA|TRBV20-1|TRBD1|TRBJ2-7
CSAGQGADEQYF
TGCAGTGCCGGACAGGGGGCCGACGAGCAGTACTTC
>NA|TRBV7-6|TRBD2|TRBJ2-3
CASSLDFSGGTDTQYF
TGTGCCAGCAGCTTAGATTTTAGCGGGGGCACAGATACGCAGTATTTT
>NA|TRBV7-2|NA|TRBJ1-5
CASSGTRYQPQHF
TGTGCCAGCAGCGGGACGAGATATCAGCCCCAGCATTTT
>many|TRBV7-8|NA|TRBJ2-1
CASSFGPNEQFF
TGTGCCAGCAGCTTCGGCCCCAATGAGCAGTTCTTC
>NA|TRBV9|NA|TRBJ1-1
CASSVDVGMNTEAFF
TGTGCCAGCAGCGTAGATGTGGGGATGAACACTGAAGCTTTCTTT
>NA|TRBV3-1|NA|TRBJ1-6
CASSHTGWGPNSPLHF
TGTGCCAGCAGCCACACGGGGTGGGGACCTAATTCACCCCTCCACTTT
>NA|TRBV24-1|TRBD1|TRBJ2-5
CATSGAGGFQETQYF
TGTGCCACCAGTGGGGCAGGGGGATTCCAAGAGACCCAGTACTTC
>many|TRBV25-1|TRBD1|TRBJ2-7
CASSLPGQGVGEQYF
TGTGCCAGCAGTCTACCGGGACAGGGGGTGGGCGAGCAGTACTTC
>NA|TRBV7-2|NA|TRBJ1-4
CASSPDRGEKLFF
TGTGCCAGCAGCCCGGACCGGGGTGAAAAACTGTTTTTT
>few|TRBV7-9|NA|TRBJ2-3
CASSFSSAPLGYF
TGTGCCAGCAGCTTTTCCTCCGCTCCCCTGGGGTATTTT
>few|TRBV6-6|NA|TRBJ1-1
CASSLRGLNTEAFF
TGTGCCAGCAGTTTACGGGGCTTGAACACTGAAGCTTTCTTT
>many|TRBV4-3|NA|TRBJ2-3
CASSQDFRTYSLDTQYF
TGCGCCAGCAGCCAAGATTTCAGGACCTATTCTTTAGATACGCAGTATTTT
>few|TRBV7-2|NA|TRBJ2-2
CASSSLLDGLITGELFF
TGTGCCAGCAGCTCCCTACTGGACGGACTTATCACCGGGGAGCTGTTTTTT
>NA|TRBV6-5|NA|TRBJ1-6
CASHPSGAVNNSPLHF
TGTGCCAGCCATCCCTCCGGCGCAGTAAATAATTCACCCCTCCACTTT
>few|TRBV20-1|NA|TRBJ1-6
CSARASSYNSPLHF
TGCAGTGCTAGAGCCAGCTCCTATAATTCACCCCTCCACTTT
>NA|TRBV7-2|TRBD1|TRBJ1-1
CASSNRDRGIYQAFF
TGTGCCAGCAGCAACCGGGACAGGGGGATATACCAAGCTTTCTTT
>many|TRBV9|NA|TRBJ2-5
CASSVGKGPRVQETQYF
TGTGCCAGCAGCGTAGGGAAGGGACCCAGGGTCCAAGAGACCCAGTACTTC
>NA|TRBV19|NA|TRBJ1-6
CASRDPHSPLHF
TGTGCCAGTCGGGACCCACATTCACCCCTCCACTTT
>few|TRBV20-1|NA|TRBJ2-7
CSVKTDFYEQYF
TGCAGTGTCAAGACGGACTTCTACGAGCAGTACTTC
>NA|TRBV29-1|TRBD2|TRBJ2-2
CSAMGLTTNTGELFF
TGCAGCGCTATGGGACTAACCACGAACACCGGGGAGCTGTTTTTT
>few|TRBV25-1|TRBD1|TRBJ2-6
CASSETGGSSGANVLTF
TGTGCCAGCAGCGAGACAGGGGGAAGCTCTGGGGCCAACGTCCTGACTTTC